This T cell receptor beta chain appears in the sequencing data of a study of blood T cell repertoires in COVID-19. About the research overall: Italy, Spain and the United States were the sources of the convalescent and acute COVID-19 samples.

Seattle cases were enrolled at active infection and followed longitudinally. In the original analysis: Nucleated cell counts were estimated from reference gene primer amplification. Generated by immunoSEQ multiplex PCR, the TCRdb table keeps only in-frame clones and is missing some. For V, J and clone size, that table is used; D and trimming come from the DNA. The repertoire includes roughly 150,000 clones, approximately 91% of them detected once, and around 5% sits in the top ten. The CDR3 totals 16 residues. Germline CDR1 reads SGDLS; CDR2 reads YYNGEE. V trimming: 3 bases; J trimming: 5 bases; junction bases outside the gene matches: 12.

Sequences were obtained from peripheral blood. The chain recombines TRBV9 with TRBJ2-7, with TRBD1 matching over 9 bases. The source of this sequence is a man aged 18 to 29 with COVID-19, enrolled during active disease. The CDR3 nucleotides read TGTGCCAGCAGCGGGACCCCCGGGACAGGGTTCCACGAGCAGTACTTC. Translation gives CASSGTPGTGFHEQYF.